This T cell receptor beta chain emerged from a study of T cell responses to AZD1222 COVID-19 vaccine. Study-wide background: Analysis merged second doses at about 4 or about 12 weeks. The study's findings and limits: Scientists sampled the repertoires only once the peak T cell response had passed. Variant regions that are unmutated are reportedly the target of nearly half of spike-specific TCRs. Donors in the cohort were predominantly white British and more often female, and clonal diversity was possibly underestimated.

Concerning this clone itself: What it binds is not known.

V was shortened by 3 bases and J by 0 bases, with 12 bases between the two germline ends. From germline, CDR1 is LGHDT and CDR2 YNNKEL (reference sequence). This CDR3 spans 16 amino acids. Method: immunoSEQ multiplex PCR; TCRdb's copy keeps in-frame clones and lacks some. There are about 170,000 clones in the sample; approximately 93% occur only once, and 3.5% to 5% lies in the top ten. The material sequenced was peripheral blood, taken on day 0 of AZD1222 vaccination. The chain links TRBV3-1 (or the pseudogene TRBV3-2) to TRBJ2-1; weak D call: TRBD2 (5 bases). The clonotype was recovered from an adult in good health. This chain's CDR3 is CASSHGGPSSYNEQFF. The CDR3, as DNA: TGTGCCAGCAGCCATGGAGGACCGAGCTCCTACAATGAGCAGTTCTTC.